These 28 T cell receptor beta chains came from one sample sequenced in a study of T cell changes during pregnancy in multiple sclerosis. Generated by immunoSEQ multiplex PCR, the TCRdb table keeps only in-frame clones and is missing some. The sample lists fewer than 85,000 clones, about 92% occurring once. The source was peripheral blood, collected in the second trimester of pregnancy. The origin of the receptors is a female donor with multiple sclerosis, enrolled in a pregnancy study.

This chain connects TRBV6-5 to TRBJ1-1, with 10 bases identical to TRBD1. The CDR3 is made up of 15 amino acids. Per germline, CDR1 MNHEY and CDR2 SVGAGI. V lost 4 bases and J lost 4; bases outside the gene matches: 6. CDR3 loop: CASSWAGTGVTEAFF. The CDR3 DNA sequence: TGTGCCAGCAGTTGGGCCGGGACAGGGGTCACTGAAGCTTTCTTT.

The rearrangement links TRBV9 to TRBJ2-1, with 11 bases that match TRBD2. Germline V gives CDR1 SGDLS, CDR2 YYNGEE. With 7 bases clipped from V and 8 bases from J, the junction kept 11 bases outside the gene matches. The CDR3 is made up of 15 amino acids. The CDR3 bases are TGTGCCAGCTCCAGTAGCGGGGGGGCCTCGTATGAGCAGTTCTTC. Its translation is CASSSSGGASYEQFF. Drawing the rest from reference TRBV9 and TRBJ2-1, the complete variable domain is DSGVTQTPKHLITATGQRVTLRCSPRSGDLSVYWYQQSLDQGLQFLIQYYNGEERAKGNILERFSAQQFPDLHSELNLSSLELGDSALYFCASSSSGGASYEQFFGPGTRLTVL.

This clone was seen a single time. V and J are TRBV9 and TRBJ2-1, with a weak D call TRBD2 (5 bases). With 1 base removed from V and 1 base from J, the gap between germline ends came to 12 bases. In germline, CDR1 is SGDLS, CDR2 YYNGEE. CDR3 length: 16 residues. The CDR3 nucleotides are TGTGCCAGCAGCGTATTCGGTAGAGGGTCCTACAATGAGCAGTTCTTC. It yields the protein CASSVFGRGSYNEQFF.

The genes are TRBV19 and TRBJ2-4; tentative D call: TRBD2 (5 bases). The CDR3 runs to 17 residues. CDR1 LNHDA and CDR2 SQIVND come from the germline V gene (reference sequence). Trimming stripped 5 bases from V and 0 bases from J, with 17 bases between. The CDR3 sequence: CASSAIRQTIAKNIQYF. CDR3 nucleotides: TGTGCCAGTAGTGCGATAAGGCAGACTATAGCCAAAAACATTCAGTACTTC. Together with reference TRBV19 and TRBJ2-4, the CDR3 gives the full variable domain: DGGITQSPKYLFRKEGQNVTLSCEQNLNHDAMYWYRQDPGQGLRLIYYSQIVNDFQKGDIAEGYSVSREKKESFPLTVTSAQKNPTAFYLCASSAIRQTIAKNIQYFGAGTRLSVL.

The gene calls are TRBV13 and TRBJ2-3; D possibly corresponds to TRBD2 (6 bases). Trimming took off 4 bases at V and 1 base at J, with 12 bases between the two ends. This CDR3 is 15 amino acids long. CDR1 is PRHDT and CDR2 is FYEKMQ in the germline V gene (reference sequence). The CDR3 coding sequence is TGTGCCAGCAGCTATAGCGGTCTCGGCACAGATACGCAGTATTTT. Translated: CASSYSGLGTDTQYF.

The chain couples TRBV19 to TRBJ1-2; 7 positions match TRBD1. The germline V gene encodes CDR1 LNHDA and CDR2 SQIVND (reference sequence). CDR3 length equals 13 residues. V lost 7 bases, J lost 6 bases, and 8 bases stayed unmatched. The CDR3, as DNA: TGTGCCAGTACGACAGGGTCAGCGCATGGCTACACCTTC. Translated, it gives CASTTGSAHGYTF.

This chain links TRBV15 with TRBJ2-1; no firm D call. The germline CDR1 and CDR2 sequences are LNHNV and YYDKDF (reference sequence). The CDR3 length is 16 residues. V was clipped by 0 bases and J by 7 bases, with 16 bases between them. The CDR3 DNA reads TGTGCCACCAGCAGAGATAAACTTTCCTCCCCGAATGAGCAGTTCTTC. Translated: CATSRDKLSSPNEQFF.

The chain uses TRBV6-5 and TRBJ2-1; a possible D gene is TRBD2 (5 bases). V gave up 10 bases and J gave up 10 bases, with 17 bases separating them. The CDR3 sequence is 12 residues long. Germline-derived CDR1 and CDR2 are MNHEY and SVGAGI. CDR3 amino acids: CATGVAPGEQFF. The CDR3 coding sequence is TGTGCCACCGGGGTGGCGCCGGGAGAGCAGTTCTTC.

The chain recombines TRBV7-9 with TRBJ2-5; 7 bases are a match to TRBD1. The CDR3 is made up of 18 amino acids. Germline V gene lookup returns CDR1 SEHNR and CDR2 FQNEAQ (reference sequence). With V trimmed by 5 bases and J by 3 bases, 18 bases remained unmatched. The CDR3 region is CASSPGLAVTGKKETQYF. CDR3 coding DNA: TGTGCCAGCAGCCCTGGGCTGGCCGTGACAGGGAAGAAAGAGACCCAGTACTTC.

The chain combines TRBV6-6 with TRBJ2-5, with TRBD2 as a possible D gene (6 bases). The CDR3 consists of 15 residues. Germline loops: CDR1 MNHNY, CDR2 SVGAGI (reference sequence). V was cut by 3 bases and J by 5 bases, with 16 bases left in between. The DNA for the CDR3 is TGTGCCAGCAGTTATTCCCTAGCGCCTCGGGAGACCCAGTACTTC. It specifies CASSYSLAPRETQYF.

This chain joins TRBV6-5 and TRBJ2-1; 8 nucleotides agree with TRBD2. From germline, CDR1 is MNHEY and CDR2 SVGAGI. The ends lost 1 base at V and 7 bases at J; junction bases unmatched: 9. The CDR3 loop spans 16 amino acids. This chain's CDR3 is CASSYLTGRGANEQFF. The CDR3 bases are TGTGCCAGCAGTTACTTAACCGGGAGGGGTGCGAATGAGCAGTTCTTC.

The chain is built from TRBV7-9 and TRBJ2-3; no definite D call. With 0 bases removed from V and 7 bases from J, the gap between germline ends came to 8 bases. The CDR3 sequence is 13 residues long. Germline CDR1 reads SEHNR; CDR2 reads FQNEAQ (reference sequence). The CDR3 region is CASSLASANTQYF. CDR3 DNA sequence: TGTGCCAGCAGCTTAGCGTCCGCTAATACGCAGTATTTT. The whole variable domain, remainder taken from reference TRBV7-9 and TRBJ2-3, is DTGVSQNPRHKITKRGQNVTFRCDPISEHNRLYWYRQTLGQGPEFLTYFQNEAQLEKSRLLSDRFSAERPKGSFSTLEIQRTEQGDSAMYLCASSLASANTQYFGPGTRLTVL.

This clone was recorded once. The chain combines TRBV20-1 with TRBJ2-4; D ambiguous. The CDR3 sequence is 11 residues long. Germline CDR1 DFQATT, CDR2 SNEGSKA (reference sequence). The V end lost 4 bases, the J end lost 6 bases, and 7 bases lay between the germline ends. The CDR3 protein is CSATPGNIQYF. The DNA of the CDR3 is TGCAGTGCTACCCCCGGAAACATTCAGTACTTC.

This clone was seen once. This rearrangement joins TRBV11-3 to TRBJ2-1; unclear D gene. The CDR3 sequence is 12 residues long. Trimming left V 5 bases short and J 4 bases short, with 6 bases between. Germline loops: CDR1 SGHNT, CDR2 YENEEA. Here the CDR3 DNA reads TGTGCCAGCAGCCAAAAATACAATGAGCAGTTCTTC. This gives the protein CASSQKYNEQFF.

On this clone: The same CDR3 is also encoded by other DNA sequences in this sample. DNA of the CDR3: TGCGCCAGCAGCCAAAGACAGGGTGGAGGAACTGAAGCTTTCTTT. Translation: CASSQRQGGGTEAFF. The rearrangement joins TRBV4-1 to TRBJ1-1, with 7 bases matching TRBD1. The length of the CDR3 is 15 residues. Germline values: CDR1 MGHRA, CDR2 YSYEKL. V dropped 2 bases and J dropped 5; count of bases not matched to a gene: 8.

This chain joins TRBV19 and TRBJ2-3, with 7 bases lining up with TRBD1. Trimming cost V 3 bases and J 2 bases; bases outside gene matches: 8. Germline loops: CDR1 LNHDA, CDR2 SQIVND (reference sequence). The CDR3 totals 16 residues. CDR3 residues: CASSMGQPPVTDTQYF. The CDR3 DNA reads as TGTGCCAGTAGTATGGGACAGCCACCAGTCACAGATACGCAGTATTTT.

In its sample, this clone was seen once. The V gene is TRBV29-1, the J gene TRBJ1-2, with 8 bases matching TRBD1. Trimming cost V 7 bases and J 2 bases; bases outside gene matches: 9. Germline assignment: CDR1 SQVTM and CDR2 ANQGSEA. This CDR3 is 14 amino acids long. CDR3 sequence: CSAGMAGGNYGYTF. The DNA of the CDR3 is TGCAGCGCCGGAATGGCAGGGGGCAACTATGGCTACACCTTC.

The gene calls are TRBV5-1 and TRBJ2-5; the D is unclear. The V gene's germline CDR1 is SGHRS and CDR2 YFSETQ. Deletions cut 0 bases from V and 4 bases from J, with 4 bases between. The CDR3 contains 12 residues. The CDR3 DNA reads TGCGCCAGCAGCTTGGCCAGAGAGACCCAGTACTTC. Amino acid sequence: CASSLARETQYF.

The CDR3 DNA is TGTGCCAGCAGCTTAGCGCGGTCCAGATACGAGCAGTACTTC. Its translation: CASSLARSRYEQYF. V gene TRBV7-9 combines with J gene TRBJ2-7; the D is unclear. Trimming cost V 0 bases and J 4 bases, with 10 bases left between them. Germline V gives CDR1 SEHNR, CDR2 FQNEAQ (reference sequence). CDR3 length: 14 residues. The full variable domain, rest sourced from reference TRBV7-9 and TRBJ2-7, is DTGVSQNPRHKITKRGQNVTFRCDPISEHNRLYWYRQTLGQGPEFLTYFQNEAQLEKSRLLSDRFSAERPKGSFSTLEIQRTEQGDSAMYLCASSLARSRYEQYFGPGTRLTVT.

The rearrangement joins TRBV29-1 to TRBJ2-1, with 9 bases aligning to TRBD2. Germline V gene lookup returns CDR1 SQVTM and CDR2 ANQGSEA. The CDR3 length is 14 residues. V dropped 3 bases and J dropped 0; count of bases not matched to a gene: 0. The CDR3 bases are TGCAGCGTTGAGCGGGGGGGCTCCTACAATGAGCAGTTCTTC. Translating gives CSVERGGSYNEQFF.

This clone was seen once. The chain combines TRBV9 with TRBJ1-6; D uncertain. CDR1 is SGDLS and CDR2 is YYNGEE in the germline V gene. The length of the CDR3 is 12 residues. V was shortened by 3 bases and J by 13 bases, with 11 bases between the two germline ends. CDR3 protein: CASSGEGSPLHF. In DNA form, the CDR3 reads TGTGCCAGCAGCGGAGAGGGCTCGCCCCTCCACTTT.

The V gene is TRBV29-1, the J gene TRBJ1-1, with a tentative D call TRBD1 (5 bases). V was cut by 2 bases and J by 11 bases, with 12 bases left in between. The CDR3 consists of 11 residues. The germline gives CDR1 SQVTM, CDR2 ANQGSEA. CDR3 region: CSVEISGRAFF. The CDR3 coding sequence is TGCAGCGTTGAAATTTCAGGGAGGGCTTTCTTT.

This clone is a singleton in its sample. The V gene is TRBV9, the J gene TRBJ1-4, with TRBD1 matching 7 bases. The germline gives CDR1 SGDLS, CDR2 YYNGEE. The CDR3 is made up of 16 amino acids. After removal of 0 bases from V and 2 bases from J, the junction contained 4 bases not matched to a gene. The CDR3 DNA reads as TGTGCCAGCAGCGTAGGGGACAGTGGCACTAATGAAAAACTGTTTTTT. This sequence encodes CASSVGDSGTNEKLFF.

The V gene is TRBV2, the J gene TRBJ1-4; D is unresolved. V dropped 1 base and J dropped 4 bases, with 4 bases sitting between them. Per the germline V gene, CDR1 is SNHLY and CDR2 is FYNNEI. The CDR3 length is 13 residues. Here the CDR3 DNA reads TGTGCCAGCAGTGAAGGAGTTAATGAAAAACTGTTTTTT. Translating it yields CASSEGVNEKLFF.

The V and J genes are TRBV7-6 and TRBJ1-6, with 7 nucleotides matching TRBD1. Per germline, CDR1 SGHVS and CDR2 FNYEAQ. This CDR3 comprises 16 residues. The J segment lost 7 bases and the V segment lost 0 bases, leaving 6 bases of the junction unmatched. CDR3 amino acids: CASSLAPTGENSPLHF. The CDR3 nucleotides are TGTGCCAGCAGCTTAGCCCCCACAGGGGAAAATTCACCCCTCCACTTT.

The chain is built from TRBV10-3 and TRBJ2-6, with TRBD1 as a possible D gene (5 bases). Germline values: CDR1 ENHRY, CDR2 SYGVKD. The CDR3 loop spans 18 amino acids. Trimming removed 0 bases at V and 12 bases at J, with 24 bases between. Here the CDR3 DNA reads TGTGCCATCAGTGAGTCAACAAATAAAGCAACAGGTTCCGGCGTCCTGACTTTC. Translating gives CAISESTNKATGSGVLTF.

The chain employs TRBV7-9 and TRBJ1-2; TRBD1 agrees at 8 bases. CDR1 is SEHNR, CDR2 FQNEAQ, per germline (reference sequence). The CDR3 contains 16 residues. V was pared by 6 bases and J by 4 bases, with 13 bases of the junction left unmatched. The CDR3 DNA sequence: TGTGCCAGCAGTCGTGTCGGACAGGGTGATATCTATGGCTACACCTTC. This gives the protein CASSRVGQGDIYGYTF.

This chain connects TRBV9 to TRBJ1-1, with 7 bases lining up with TRBD1. The V segment lost 0 bases and the J segment 8 bases; nucleotides outside the gene matches: 4. CDR3 size: 13 residues. CDR1 and CDR2 (germline): SGDLS, YYNGEE. The CDR3 nucleotides read TGTGCCAGCAGCGTAGCCTCGGACAGGGAAGCTTTCTTT. This encodes CASSVASDREAFF. The variable domain in full, completed from reference TRBV9 and TRBJ1-1, reads DSGVTQTPKHLITATGQRVTLRCSPRSGDLSVYWYQQSLDQGLQFLIQYYNGEERAKGNILERFSAQQFPDLHSELNLSSLELGDSALYFCASSVASDREAFFGQGTRLTVV.